The rows below give T cell receptor beta chains drawn from one sample of a study of healthy donors' naive CD4 and CD8 T cells. TCRdb re-analysed the reads in MiXCR, keeping a single row per CDR3 protein. The sample consists of approximately 200,000 distinct CDR3 sequences, 65% to 75% of them appearing once. The sequencing input was naive CD4+ and CD8+ T cells sorted from blood, pooled from several donors. The receptors derive from a pool of human donors in good health; the sample pools cells from several healthy donors. Both conserved end residues are part of each CDR3. Fields, in order: J gene, D gene, clone size, V gene, CDR3 protein, CDR3 DNA. A D gene is named only where the DNA matches it firmly. Clone size is not always given. Where it is, it says once, few, many or a class for expanded clones.

TRBJ2-7 NA NA TRBV6-5 CASSKNRVEHEQYF TGTGCCAGCAGCAAAAACAGGGTCGAGCACGAGCAGTACTTC
TRBJ1-1 NA NA TRBV20-1 CSARQPNTEAFF TGCAGTGCTAGACAGCCTAACACTGAAGCTTTCTTT
TRBJ1-1 NA NA TRBV5-1 CASSLVQPDTEAFF TGCGCCAGCAGCTTGGTACAGCCTGACACTGAAGCTTTCTTT
TRBJ2-1 NA NA TRBV7-2 CASSWHGSALEQFF TGTGCCAGCAGCTGGCACGGGAGCGCCCTTGAGCAGTTCTTC
TRBJ2-1 TRBD1 NA TRBV2 CASSAGGGTYNEQFF TGTGCCAGCAGCGCAGGGGGCGGAACCTACAATGAGCAGTTCTTC
TRBJ2-1 TRBD2 NA TRBV7-8 CASSLGAAGVEQFF TGTGCCAGCAGCTTAGGGGCCGCGGGAGTTGAGCAGTTCTTC
TRBJ2-1 TRBD2 NA TRBV19 CANSTPGLAHEQFF TGTGCCAATAGTACCCCGGGACTAGCCCATGAGCAGTTCTTC
TRBJ2-7 NA NA TRBV2 CASSLDIYEQYF TGTGCCAGCAGTTTGGACATCTACGAGCAGTACTTC
TRBJ2-4 NA NA TRBV29-1 CSVLTGAHDQYF TGCAGCGTCCTGACGGGGGCCCATGATCAGTACTTC
TRBJ2-1 NA NA TRBV6-5 CASIGSAAAAYNEQFF TGTGCCAGCATCGGTTCGGCGGCGGCTGCCTACAATGAGCAGTTCTTC
TRBJ2-7 TRBD1 NA TRBV5-1 CASSWDRGGYEQYF TGTGCCAGCAGCTGGGACAGGGGCGGCTACGAGCAGTACTTC
TRBJ2-5 TRBD2 few TRBV29-1 CSAPLLAGGIETQYF TGCAGCGCTCCCCTTCTAGCGGGGGGTATAGAGACCCAGTACTTC
TRBJ2-6 TRBD1 few TRBV5-4 CASSPRTGNFLLTF TGTGCCAGCAGCCCTCGGACAGGGAATTTCCTCCTGACTTTC
TRBJ2-7 NA NA TRBV11-1 CASSLADSDPPYEQYF TGTGCCAGCAGCTTAGCCGACAGCGACCCGCCCTACGAGCAGTACTTC
TRBJ2-7 TRBD2 NA TRBV29-1 CSVEVGAGVDEQYF TGCAGCGTTGAAGTAGGTGCGGGAGTGGACGAGCAGTACTTC
TRBJ2-3 NA NA TRBV20-1 CSASSPGDTQYF TGCAGTGCTAGTAGTCCTGGGGATACGCAGTATTTT
TRBJ2-5 TRBD1 few TRBV29-1 CSVEGDRTRQGAEETQYF TGCAGCGTTGAAGGCGACCGAACCCGACAGGGAGCGGAAGAGACCCAGTACTTC
TRBJ2-7 NA NA TRBV6-2/TRBV6-3 CASSPTTSSYEQYF TGTGCCAGCAGCCCGACCACAAGTTCCTACGAGCAGTACTTC
TRBJ2-7 NA NA TRBV6-6 CASSYSSREQYF TGTGCCAGCAGTTACTCGAGCAGGGAGCAGTACTTC
TRBJ1-5 NA NA TRBV27 CASSSVQPGAKNSNQPQHF TGTGCCAGCAGCTCCGTCCAACCAGGGGCCAAGAATAGCAATCAGCCCCAGCATTTT
TRBJ1-1 NA NA TRBV6-5 CASSSRVGVNTEAFF TGTGCCAGCAGCTCCCGCGTGGGGGTGAACACTGAAGCTTTCTTT
TRBJ2-3 NA NA TRBV15 CATSRDTADTQYF TGTGCCACCAGCAGAGATACGGCAGATACGCAGTATTTT
TRBJ2-3 TRBD1 NA TRBV5-6 CASCRDRGPDTQYF TGTGCCTCCTGCCGGGACAGGGGGCCAGATACGCAGTATTTT
TRBJ2-7 NA NA TRBV30 CAWRQFSYEQYF TGTGCCTGGCGACAGTTTTCCTACGAGCAGTACTTC
TRBJ2-3 NA NA TRBV4-3 CASSRAPSSGPRTDTQYF TGCGCCAGCAGCCGGGCGCCAAGTTCGGGACCTCGCACAGATACGCAGTATTTT
TRBJ2-1 TRBD1 NA TRBV7-8 CATRQGRLPADNEQFF TGTGCCACCCGACAGGGGCGACTCCCGGCGGACAATGAGCAGTTCTTC
TRBJ2-7 NA few TRBV11-1 CASEDTGYEQYF TGTGCCAGCGAAGATACAGGGTACGAGCAGTACTTC
TRBJ1-1 NA NA TRBV29-1 CSVYGGRTLDSTEAFF TGCAGCGTTTATGGCGGACGGACCCTCGATAGCACTGAAGCTTTCTTT
TRBJ2-1 NA NA TRBV12-3/TRBV12-4 CASSLGGNEQFF TGTGCCAGCAGTTTGGGGGGTAATGAGCAGTTCTTC
TRBJ1-2 NA NA TRBV6-5 CASATSYGYTF TGTGCCAGCGCAACCTCCTATGGCTACACCTTC
TRBJ2-2 TRBD1 NA TRBV19 CASSMGTAKNTGELFF TGTGCCAGTAGTATGGGGACAGCTAAGAACACCGGGGAGCTGTTTTTT
TRBJ2-7 TRBD2 once TRBV29-1 CSVEAPKRGSSYEQYF TGCAGCGTCGAAGCTCCGAAGCGGGGGAGCTCCTACGAGCAGTACTTC
TRBJ2-1 NA NA TRBV29-1 CSVVVYNEQFF TGCAGCGTTGTGGTGTACAATGAGCAGTTCTTC
TRBJ1-1 NA NA TRBV5-1 CASSLGTGMGNTEAFF TGCGCCAGCAGCTTGGGTACGGGGATGGGGAACACTGAAGCTTTCTTT
TRBJ2-5 NA NA TRBV29-1 CSVEGRTTQETQYF TGCAGCGTTGAGGGACGGACTACCCAAGAGACCCAGTACTTC
TRBJ2-1 TRBD1 NA TRBV12-3/TRBV12-4 CASTAPGTGGRNEQFF TGTGCCAGCACCGCTCCAGGGACAGGGGGCCGTAATGAGCAGTTCTTC
TRBJ1-2 NA NA TRBV6-1 CASSARTVDYTF TGTGCCAGCAGTGCCCGGACAGTCGACTACACCTTC
TRBJ2-3 NA NA TRBV29-1 CSVAGAMDSTDTQYF TGCAGCGTTGCGGGAGCCATGGATAGCACAGATACGCAGTATTTT
TRBJ1-2 NA NA TRBV29-1 CSVELDSRGHTF TGCAGCGTTGAATTGGACAGTCGGGGCCACACCTTC
TRBJ1-2 NA NA TRBV30 CAWSQPLVAGYGYTF TGTGCCTGGAGTCAACCCCTGGTTGCGGGCTATGGCTACACCTTC
TRBJ2-5 NA once TRBV29-1 CSVRKLQETQYF TGCAGCGTTCGAAAACTCCAAGAGACCCAGTACTTC
TRBJ1-2 NA NA TRBV6-5 CASSPREWRTYGYTF TGTGCCAGCAGTCCCCGGGAGTGGCGGACCTATGGCTACACCTTC
TRBJ2-7 TRBD2 NA TRBV11-2 CASSHGTSGYEQYF TGTGCCAGCAGCCACGGGACTAGCGGCTACGAGCAGTACTTC
TRBJ2-7 TRBD1 few TRBV6-2/TRBV6-3 CASSPPGTGSHEQYF TGTGCCAGCAGTCCCCCCGGGACAGGGAGCCACGAGCAGTACTTC
TRBJ2-1 NA NA TRBV29-1 CSVKGLYHPDGFF TGCAGCGTCAAGGGCCTATACCATCCCGACGGGTTCTTC
TRBJ2-7 TRBD1 once TRBV28 CASSLSDRGEQYF TGTGCCAGCAGTTTGAGTGACAGGGGCGAGCAGTACTTC
TRBJ2-5 TRBD1 NA TRBV10-3 CAISTQGARETQYF TGTGCCATCAGTACACAGGGGGCGCGGGAGACCCAGTACTTC
TRBJ2-3 NA few TRBV29-1 CNVDEGGLDTQYF TGCAACGTTGATGAGGGGGGTTTAGATACGCAGTATTTT
TRBJ1-2 NA NA TRBV19 CASTYRGEGSGYGYTF TGTGCCAGTACCTACCGAGGCGAGGGATCGGGCTATGGCTACACCTTC
TRBJ1-5 NA NA TRBV6-5 CASSSRHGNQPQHF TGTGCCAGCAGTTCCCGTCATGGCAATCAGCCCCAGCATTTT
TRBJ1-5 NA NA TRBV15 CATSREEIIVGGNQPQHF TGTGCCACCAGCAGAGAGGAGATAATAGTAGGAGGCAATCAGCCCCAGCATTTT
TRBJ2-1 TRBD2 NA TRBV29-1 CSVEEAGTTYNEQFF TGCAGCGTTGAGGAAGCGGGAACAACCTACAATGAGCAGTTCTTC
TRBJ2-3 NA few TRBV29-1 CSVRVSTDTQYF TGCAGCGTCAGGGTTAGCACAGATACGCAGTATTTT
TRBJ2-1 NA NA TRBV15 CATSRGPEPNEQFF TGTGCCACCAGCAGAGGTCCTGAACCGAATGAGCAGTTCTTC
TRBJ1-2 TRBD1 NA TRBV12-3/TRBV12-4 CASRGQGGFYGYTF TGTGCCAGCAGGGGACAGGGAGGTTTCTATGGCTACACCTTC
TRBJ2-1 TRBD2 once TRBV20-1 CSAYAAGATSYNEQFF TGCAGTGCTTATGCAGCGGGAGCTACCTCCTACAATGAGCAGTTCTTC
TRBJ2-3 NA NA TRBV11-2 CASSAVTGSLTDTQYF TGTGCCAGCAGCGCCGTCACCGGGTCCCTCACAGATACGCAGTATTTT
TRBJ2-5 TRBD2 few TRBV29-1 CSVEGVGGRWETQYF TGCAGCGTTGAGGGGGTTGGCGGGAGATGGGAGACCCAGTACTTC
TRBJ1-1 NA NA TRBV29-1 CSVQWTEAFF TGCAGCGTTCAATGGACTGAAGCTTTCTTT
TRBJ2-7 TRBD2 NA TRBV6-6 CASSDATSGRFSYEQYF TGTGCCAGCAGTGACGCGACTAGCGGGCGATTCTCCTACGAGCAGTACTTC